These 5 T cell receptor beta chains came from one sample sequenced in a study of T cell repertoires in cytomegalovirus infection. TCRdb re-derived calls from the reads in MiXCR, one entry per CDR3 protein. The sample has approximately 500,000 distinct CDR3 sequences, approximately 17% seen once. The sample consisted of CD8+ T cells from PBMCs. These receptors were obtained from a human donor in good health (CMV status not recorded). Some clones in this sample may be carry-over from other donors' samples.

This clonotype was observed at least ten times. The chain is built from TRBV6-1 and TRBJ2-7; D call uncertain. Germline V gene lookup returns CDR1 MNHNS and CDR2 SASEGT. Trimming took 8 bases from V and 6 from J, leaving 11 bases between them. There are 11 residues in the CDR3. The CDR3 loop is CASGPPVEQYF. CDR3 DNA sequence: TGTGCCAGCGGGCCTCCTGTCGAGCAGTACTTC.

At least ten counts were recorded for this clonotype. The gene calls are TRBV7-2 and TRBJ2-7; D unclear. The CDR3 runs 14 residues. Germline loops: CDR1 SGHTA, CDR2 FQGNSA. V was cut by 6 bases and J by 0 bases, with 12 bases left in between. The CDR3 region is CASRDDTTSYEQYF. CDR3 bases: TGTGCCAGCAGAGACGACACTACCTCCTACGAGCAGTACTTC.

This clonotype came up a few times. This chain joins TRBV27 and TRBJ1-2; possibly TRBD1 for D (6 bases). CDR3 length equals 14 residues. From germline, CDR1 is MNHEY and CDR2 SMNVEV (reference sequence). The ends were cut back, 5 bases at V and 4 bases at J, with 14 bases in the middle. The CDR3 DNA reads as TGTGCCAGCAGTCCAACAGGGTTCCTCTATGGCTACACCTTC. This translates into CASSPTGFLYGYTF.

This clonotype was found many times. This chain links TRBV11-2 with TRBJ1-2; D perhaps matches TRBD1 (5 bases). Trimming stripped 5 bases from V and 4 bases from J, with 17 bases between. From germline, CDR1 is SGHAT and CDR2 FQNNGV. The CDR3 contains 15 residues. The CDR3 spells CASSPPGGRGYGYTF. The CDR3 DNA reads as TGTGCCAGCAGCCCCCCCGGGGGACGGGGCTATGGCTACACCTTC.

This clonotype was seen repeatedly, ten times or more. The gene calls are TRBV6-5 and TRBJ1-3; 7 nucleotides match TRBD1. This CDR3 region has 15 residues. CDR1 is MNHEY and CDR2 is SVGAGI in the germline V gene. Losses at the gene ends were 8 bases for V and 4 bases for J; bases not matched to a gene: 11. CDR3 amino acids: CASYPFTGEGNTIYF. The CDR3 nucleotides are TGTGCCAGCTACCCCTTTACAGGGGAGGGAAACACCATATATTTT.